This section outlines one TCR beta chain sequence together with its context. TCRdb itself ran the 5' RACE reads through MiXCR, one entry per CDR3 protein. The sample lists 250,000 or so distinct CDR3 sequences, about 8% occurring once. The sample is drawn from a study of identical twins. Trimming stripped 0 bases from V and 2 bases from J, with 10 bases between. CDR3 size: 15 residues. Germline V gene lookup returns CDR1 MNHEY and CDR2 SMNVEV (reference sequence). These same data were also listed under a study on yellow fever vaccine responses in identical twins.

The genes are TRBV27 and TRBJ1-2; TRBD1 might be the D (6 bases). Material for sequencing was CD8+ T cells sorted from blood. The source of this sequence is a woman aged 18-35 years in good health. CDR3 nucleotide sequence: TGTGCCAGCAGTTTATCGGGGGGCGGCAACTATGGCTACACCTTC. The encoded protein is CASSLSGGGNYGYTF.